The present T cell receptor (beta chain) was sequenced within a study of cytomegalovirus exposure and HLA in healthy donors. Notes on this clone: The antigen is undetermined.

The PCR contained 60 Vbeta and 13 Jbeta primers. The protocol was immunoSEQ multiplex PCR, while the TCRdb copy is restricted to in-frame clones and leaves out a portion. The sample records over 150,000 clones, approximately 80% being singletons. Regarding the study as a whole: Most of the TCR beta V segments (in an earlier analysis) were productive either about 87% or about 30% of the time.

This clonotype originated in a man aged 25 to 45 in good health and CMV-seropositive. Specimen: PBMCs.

CDR3 protein: CASSYRDEQYF. CDR3 DNA sequence: TGTGCCAGCAGCTACCGGGACGAGCAGTACTTC. The rearrangement joins TRBV7-9 to TRBJ2-7, with D unresolved. V lost 4 bases and J lost 5, with 6 bases in between. The CDR3 runs 11 residues. The germline V gene has CDR1 SEHNR and CDR2 FQNEAQ (reference sequence).